What follows are 27 T cell receptor beta chains derived from one specimen sequenced in a study of T cells in Graves' hyperthyroidism and ophthalmopathy. TCR beta CDR3 regions were amplified from RNA transcripts. First-round RT-PCR with HTBI primers amplified the TCR CDR3 region. From the multiplex PCR reads, TCRdb called clonotypes with MiXCR, one entry per CDR3 protein. The data hold around 490,000 distinct CDR3 sequences, with around 20% observed a single time. Input material: blood. These receptors were obtained from a man aged 35 to 55 with Graves' ophthalmopathy.

This clonotype was detected many times. The CDR3 region is CAWAPNKGTEAFF. The CDR3 DNA sequence: TGTGCCTGGGCCCCAAACAAGGGCACTGAAGCTTTCTTT. The chain uses TRBV30 and TRBJ1-1; D unresolved. The V gene lost 5 bases and the J gene lost 4 bases, with 14 bases spanning the gap. In germline, CDR1 is GTSNPN, CDR2 SVGIG (reference sequence). The CDR3 has 13 residues. The whole variable domain, filled in from reference TRBV30 and TRBJ1-1, reads SQTIHQWPATLVQPVGSPLSLECTVEGTSNPNLYWYRQAAGRGLQLLFYSVGIGQISSEVPQNLSASRPQDRQFILSSKKLLLSDSGFYLCAWAPNKGTEAFFGQGTRLTVV.

This clonotype was counted many times. DNA of the CDR3: TGTGCCATCAGTGAGACTCCGGGACTAGTCGACAGTACAGATACGCAGTATTTT. Residues: CAISETPGLVDSTDTQYF. The rearrangement uses TRBV10-3 and TRBJ2-3; 8 nucleotides line up with TRBD2. Germline assignment: CDR1 ENHRY and CDR2 SYGVKD. With V trimmed by 2 bases and J by 3 bases, 13 bases remained unmatched. The CDR3 is 18 residues long.

This clonotype was observed at least ten times. J is TRBJ1-5 and V is TRBV6-2 or TRBV6-3, with unresolved D. Trimming cost V 2 bases and J 7 bases, with 12 bases left between them. The CDR3 length is 14 residues. Germline V gene sequence: CDR1 MNHEY, CDR2 SVGEGT. DNA for the CDR3: TGTGCCAGCAGTTACGTGTTAGCCGGGCAGCCCCAGCATTTT. It yields the protein CASSYVLAGQPQHF.

Concerning this clonotype: This may arise from a read error, as a much more abundant clone is one base away. The rearrangement links TRBV2 to TRBJ2-7; the match to TRBD1 covers 8 bases. Germline values: CDR1 SNHLY, CDR2 FYNNEI. The length of the CDR3 is 13 residues. Trimming at V came to 5 bases and at J to 4 bases, leaving 4 bases not matched to a gene. The CDR3 DNA reads as TGTGCCAGCAGTAATACAGGGGGATACGAGCAGTACTTC. It specifies CASSNTGGYEQYF.

V gene TRBV19 combines with J gene TRBJ1-1, with D possibly being TRBD1 (5 bases). Trimming pared 3 bases from V and 4 bases from J, leaving 12 bases between. CDR3 length: 14 amino acids. Germline loops: CDR1 LNHDA, CDR2 SQIVND (reference sequence). This chain's CDR3 is CASSIGGAVTEAFF. The CDR3 nucleotides are TGTGCCAGTAGTATCGGAGGGGCGGTCACTGAAGCTTTCTTT.

This clonotype was observed many times. This sequence joins TRBV27 and TRBJ2-7; D perhaps matches TRBD2 (6 bases). V shed 5 bases and J shed 2 bases, with 13 bases lying between them. This CDR3 has 14 amino acids. Germline V gives CDR1 MNHEY, CDR2 SMNVEV (reference sequence). The CDR3 coding sequence is TGTGCCAGCAGTGAAGGCGGGACCGCCTACGAGCAGTACTTC. Its protein is CASSEGGTAYEQYF.

Comment on this clonotype: It may be a read error: a sequence one base away is much more abundant. The rearrangement uses TRBV7-9 and TRBJ1-1; TRBD1 agrees at 11 bases. V lost 3 bases, J lost 5 bases, and 5 bases stayed unmatched. From germline, CDR1 is SEHNR and CDR2 FQNEAQ (reference sequence). CDR3 length equals 15 residues. The DNA for the CDR3 is TGTGCCAGCAGCTTTGGACAGGGGGCCAGTACTGAAGCTTTCTTT. It is translated as CASSFGQGASTEAFF.

This chain links TRBV11-2 with TRBJ2-6; no clear D. Trimming took 7 bases from V and 1 from J, leaving 5 bases between them. Germline-derived CDR1 and CDR2 are SGHAT and FQNNGV. The CDR3 consists of 13 residues. The chain's CDR3 is CASIRSGANVLTF. The CDR3 DNA reads as TGTGCCAGCATCAGGTCTGGGGCCAACGTCCTGACTTTC.

The CDR3 is CASSGRSAYNEQFF. The CDR3 DNA follows: TGTGCCAGCAGCGGTCGGAGCGCCTACAATGAGCAGTTCTTC. J is TRBJ2-1 and V is TRBV9, with no clear D. V gave up 3 bases and J gave up 2 bases, with 9 bases separating them. This CDR3 is built from 14 residues. Germline-derived CDR1 and CDR2 are SGDLS and YYNGEE.

The chain links TRBV10-3 to TRBJ2-7; D is uncertain. Trimming removed 3 bases from V and 5 bases from J, with 14 bases in between. The CDR3 covers 14 residues. The germline V gene has CDR1 ENHRY and CDR2 SYGVKD. The CDR3 loop reads CAISDYGLSDEQYF. In DNA form, the CDR3 reads TGTGCCATCAGTGATTACGGGCTAAGCGACGAGCAGTACTTC.

The chain joins TRBV27 to TRBJ1-2, with TRBD1 matching over 10 bases. J gave up 7 bases and V 8 bases, and 13 bases lay outside the gene matches. Germline V gene lookup returns CDR1 MNHEY and CDR2 SMNVEV (reference sequence). This CDR3 region has 15 residues. The CDR3 coding sequence is TGTGCCAGCGCGTCTGGGATGACAGGGGGCACTGGCTACACCTTC. Amino acids: CASASGMTGGTGYTF.

The sample holds a few counts of this clonotype. J is TRBJ2-2 and V is TRBV20-1, with TRBD1 identical over 9 bases. CDR3 size: 15 residues. The germline V gene encodes CDR1 DFQATT and CDR2 SNEGSKA (reference sequence). Trimming took 6 bases from V and 6 from J; bases not matched to a gene: 11. Here the CDR3 reads CSAQTGGGLSGELFF. The CDR3 DNA reads as TGCAGTGCCCAGACAGGGGGAGGATTGTCCGGGGAGCTGTTTTTT.

This chain connects TRBV6-1 to TRBJ2-1, with 9 positions matching TRBD2. This CDR3 has 18 residues. Germline CDR1 is MNHNS and CDR2 is SASEGT. The trim removed 0 bases at V and 4 bases at J, leaving 10 bases unmatched. CDR3 bases: TGTGCCAGCAGTGAAGCCCTCGGGACTAGCCATCAGTACAATGAGCAGTTCTTC. Its translation is CASSEALGTSHQYNEQFF.

This clonotype has at least ten counts. V and J are TRBV6-1 and TRBJ1-2, with TRBD1 identical over 9 bases. The germline V gene has CDR1 MNHNS and CDR2 SASEGT. After removal of 8 bases from V and 5 bases from J, the junction contained 3 bases not matched to a gene. The CDR3 consists of 12 residues. The chain's CDR3 is CASSDRGYGYTF. The CDR3 coding sequence is TGTGCCAGCTCGGACAGGGGTTATGGCTACACCTTC.

This clonotype was counted between two and nine times. The gene calls are TRBV12-3 or TRBV12-4 and TRBJ2-5; D perhaps matches TRBD2 (5 bases). V dropped 5 bases and J dropped 4 bases, with 11 bases sitting between them. The CDR3 has 13 residues. CDR3: CASSPPSGETQYF. In DNA, the CDR3 is TGTGCCAGCAGTCCCCCCAGCGGAGAGACCCAGTACTTC.

This clonotype was detected a few times. The chain links TRBV15 to TRBJ2-4; weak D call: TRBD1 (5 bases). V was shortened by 5 bases and J by 5 bases, with 13 bases between the two germline ends. This CDR3 comprises 14 residues. The germline V gene encodes CDR1 LNHNV and CDR2 YYDKDF (reference sequence). The CDR3: CATSPRVRENIQYF. The DNA of the CDR3 is TGTGCCACCAGCCCCCGAGTCAGGGAAAACATTCAGTACTTC.

This clonotype came up many times. The V call is TRBV28, the J call TRBJ2-7, with TRBD1 matching over 8 bases. This CDR3 comprises 15 residues. CDR1 and CDR2 from the germline V gene are MDHEN and SYDVKM. V shed 4 bases, J shed 4 bases, and the junction held 9 bases outside the gene matches. CDR3 bases: TGTGCCAGCAGTTCCTCGGGACAGGCGTCATACGAGCAGTACTTC. This sequence encodes CASSSSGQASYEQYF. Full variable domain (remainder filled in from reference TRBV28 and TRBJ2-7): DVKVTQSSRYLVKRTGEKVFLECVQDMDHENMFWYRQDPGLGLRLIYFSYDVKMKEKGDIPEGYSVSREKKERFSLILESASTNQTSMYLCASSSSGQASYEQYFGPGTRLTVT.

This clonotype was seen many times. The chain joins TRBV20-1 to TRBJ2-7; 8 bases are shared with TRBD2. There are 15 residues in the CDR3. Germline loops: CDR1 DFQATT, CDR2 SNEGSKA (reference sequence). V was pared by 0 bases and J by 6 bases, with 10 bases of the junction left unmatched. CDR3 amino acids: CSARDIQRGLTEQYF. CDR3 nucleotide sequence: TGCAGTGCTAGAGATATCCAGCGGGGGTTAACCGAGCAGTACTTC.

This clonotype has just a few counts. The CDR3 bases are TGTGCCAGCGCCCGGGGAGGCGGGGAGCTGTTTTTT. Encoded protein: CASARGGGELFF. The rearrangement links TRBV3-1 to TRBJ2-2; a possible D gene is TRBD2 (6 bases). V dropped 8 bases and J dropped 7 bases, with 11 bases sitting between them. The CDR3 spans 12 residues. Germline V lookup: CDR1 LGHDT, CDR2 YNNKEL (reference sequence).

This clonotype was seen at least ten times. The rearrangement links TRBV9 to TRBJ2-7; D call uncertain. There are 15 residues in the CDR3. Trimming pared 3 bases from V and 0 bases from J, leaving 13 bases between. CDR1 and CDR2 (germline): SGDLS, YYNGEE. DNA for the CDR3: TGTGCCAGCAGCGAACAACCGAGCTCCTCCTACGAGCAGTACTTC. Translation: CASSEQPSSSYEQYF.

V usage is TRBV3-1 and J usage is TRBJ1-2; tentatively, D is TRBD1 (5 bases). This CDR3 spans 14 amino acids. The ends were cut back, 2 bases at V and 5 bases at J, with 12 bases in the middle. Germline CDR1 LGHDT, CDR2 YNNKEL (reference sequence). DNA of the CDR3: TGTGCCAGCAGCCAACGGGGACCTGGTTATGGCTACACCTTC. This encodes CASSQRGPGYGYTF.

This clonotype was observed a few times. V and J are TRBV29-1 and TRBJ2-2; D gene uncertain. The germline CDR1 and CDR2 sequences are SQVTM and ANQGSEA. The CDR3 sequence is 15 residues long. The V and J ends lost 4 bases and 0 bases respectively, with 12 bases between them. Written as DNA, the CDR3 is TGCAGCGTTGGGTTCAGCGCTTCGAACACCGGGGAGCTGTTTTTT. It codes for CSVGFSASNTGELFF.

This clonotype was detected many times. This chain uses TRBV28 with TRBJ2-1; 7 positions agree with TRBD2. The germline gives CDR1 MDHEN, CDR2 SYDVKM. The V and J ends lost 5 bases and 0 bases, in that order; junction bases with no gene match: 7. The CDR3 is 16 residues long. The CDR3 protein is CASSDSSGSSYNEQFF. The CDR3, as DNA: TGTGCCAGCAGTGATTCTAGCGGTAGCTCCTACAATGAGCAGTTCTTC.

This clonotype showed up just a few times. With a much larger clone just one base away, this may be a read error. V is TRBV28 and J is TRBJ1-2; weak D call: TRBD1 (6 bases). The germline gives CDR1 MDHEN, CDR2 SYDVKM. V was clipped by 5 bases and J by 6 bases, with 19 bases between them. This CDR3 is 15 amino acids long. CDR3 sequence reads: CASSSYKGGRNGYTF. CDR3 nucleotides: TGTGCCAGCAGTAGCTATAAAGGGGGAAGGAATGGCTACACCTTC.

This clonotype was detected a few times. V is TRBV6-1 and J is TRBJ2-5, with 9 bases that match TRBD1. The ends lost 8 bases at V and 4 bases at J; junction bases unmatched: 14. Germline lookup yields CDR1 MNHNS and CDR2 SASEGT. This CDR3 is built from 16 residues. CDR3 protein: CASGEKTTGGPETQYF. CDR3 DNA sequence: TGTGCCAGCGGGGAGAAAACTACAGGGGGCCCAGAGACCCAGTACTTC.

Worth noting for this clonotype: A junction boundary mismatches the germline segment, possibly from a read error. This chain links TRBV28 with TRBJ1-1; D remains unclear. The CDR3 contains 13 residues. The V gene's germline CDR1 is MDHEN and CDR2 SYDVKM. The CDR3 sequence is CASSPQMNAEAFF. CDR3 coding DNA: TGTGCCAGCAGCCCACAAATGAACGCTGAAGCTTTCTTT.

In its sample, this clonotype was seen a few times. V gene TRBV19 combines with J gene TRBJ2-5, with 7 bases fitting TRBD1. Germline-derived CDR1 and CDR2 are LNHDA and SQIVND (reference sequence). Trimming at V came to 1 base and at J to 5 bases, leaving 10 bases not matched to a gene. The CDR3 extends over 16 amino acids. Written as DNA, the CDR3 is TGTGCCAGTAGTATAGGTCAGACAGGGAGAGGGGAGACCCAGTACTTC. It yields the protein CASSIGQTGRGETQYF. Variable domain in full (rest from reference TRBV19 and TRBJ2-5): DGGITQSPKYLFRKEGQNVTLSCEQNLNHDAMYWYRQDPGQGLRLIYYSQIVNDFQKGDIAEGYSVSREKKESFPLTVTSAQKNPTAFYLCASSIGQTGRGETQYFGPGTRLLVL.